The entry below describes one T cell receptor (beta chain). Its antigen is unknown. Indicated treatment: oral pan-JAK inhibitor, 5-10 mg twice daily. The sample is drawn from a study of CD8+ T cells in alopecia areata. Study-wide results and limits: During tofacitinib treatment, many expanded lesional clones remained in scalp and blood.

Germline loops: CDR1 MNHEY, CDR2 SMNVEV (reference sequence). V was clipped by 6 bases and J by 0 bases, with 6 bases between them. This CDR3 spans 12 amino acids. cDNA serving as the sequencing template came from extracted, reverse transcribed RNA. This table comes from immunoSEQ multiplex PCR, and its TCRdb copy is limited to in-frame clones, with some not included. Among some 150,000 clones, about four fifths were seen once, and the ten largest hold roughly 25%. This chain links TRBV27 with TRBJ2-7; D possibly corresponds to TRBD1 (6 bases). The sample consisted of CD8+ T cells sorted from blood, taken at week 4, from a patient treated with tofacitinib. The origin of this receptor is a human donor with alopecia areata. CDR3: CASRDSSYEQYF. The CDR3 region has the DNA TGTGCCAGCAGGGACAGCTCCTACGAGCAGTACTTC.